This T cell receptor beta chain is drawn from a study of prognosis after radiotherapy for stage I lung cancer. Per germline, CDR1 MNHEY and CDR2 SVGEGT. V lost 7 bases, J lost 6 bases, and 12 bases stayed unmatched. The CDR3 consists of 14 residues. From genomic DNA, TCR beta CDR3 was amplified by two-round multiplex PCR. The first PCR round targeted every TRBV and TRBJ gene with specific primers. TCRdb redid the calling of the multiplex PCR reads with MiXCR, one entry per CDR3 protein. This table has about 14,000 distinct CDR3 sequences, about 60% appearing once. The rearrangement joins TRBV6-2 or TRBV6-3 to TRBJ2-7; 7 nucleotides match TRBD1. The clonotype comes from a donor at least 50 years old with non-small cell lung cancer. The material was PBMCs, obtained before or after stereotactic body radiation therapy (not recorded which). The CDR3 coding sequence is TGTGCCAGCACCCTGGACAGGCAGGCTCGCGAGCAGTACTTC. Translation: CASTLDRQAREQYF.